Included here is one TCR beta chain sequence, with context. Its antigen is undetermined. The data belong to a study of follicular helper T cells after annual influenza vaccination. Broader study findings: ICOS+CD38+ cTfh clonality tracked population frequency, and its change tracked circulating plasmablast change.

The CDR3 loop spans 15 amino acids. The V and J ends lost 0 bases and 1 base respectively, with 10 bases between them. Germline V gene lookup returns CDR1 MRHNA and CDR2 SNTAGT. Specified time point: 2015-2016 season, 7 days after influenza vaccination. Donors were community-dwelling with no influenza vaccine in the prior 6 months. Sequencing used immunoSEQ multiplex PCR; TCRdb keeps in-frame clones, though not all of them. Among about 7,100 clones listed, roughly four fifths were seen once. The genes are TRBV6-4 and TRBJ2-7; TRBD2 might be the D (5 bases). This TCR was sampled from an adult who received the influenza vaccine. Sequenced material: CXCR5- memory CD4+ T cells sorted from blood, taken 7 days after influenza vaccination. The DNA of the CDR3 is TGTGCCAGCAGTGACTCGACACGGGATTCCTACGAGCAGTACTTC. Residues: CASSDSTRDSYEQYF.